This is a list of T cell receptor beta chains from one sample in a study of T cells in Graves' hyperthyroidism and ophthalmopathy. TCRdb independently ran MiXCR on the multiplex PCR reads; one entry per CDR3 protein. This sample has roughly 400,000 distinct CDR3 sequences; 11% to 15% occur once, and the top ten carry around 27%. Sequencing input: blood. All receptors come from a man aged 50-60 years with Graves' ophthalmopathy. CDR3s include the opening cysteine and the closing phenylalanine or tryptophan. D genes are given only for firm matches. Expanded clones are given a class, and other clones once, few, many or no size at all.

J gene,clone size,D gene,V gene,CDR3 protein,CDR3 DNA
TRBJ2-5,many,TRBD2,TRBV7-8,CASSLASRTSGEETQYF,TGTGCCAGCAGCTTAGCATCTCGGACTAGCGGGGAAGAGACCCAGTACTTC
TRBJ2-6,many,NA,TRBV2,CASRDGQGFSGANVLTF,TGTGCCAGCAGGGATGGCCAGGGGTTCTCTGGGGCCAACGTCCTGACTTTC
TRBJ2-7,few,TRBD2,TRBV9,CASISGRPYEQYF,TGTGCCAGCATTAGCGGGCGACCCTACGAGCAGTACTTC
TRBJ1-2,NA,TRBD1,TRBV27,CASSLTGLGGYTF,TGTGCCAGCAGTTTGACAGGGTTGGGTGGCTACACCTTC
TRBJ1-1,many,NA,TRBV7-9,CASRPMAEAFF,TGTGCCAGCAGACCGATGGCTGAAGCTTTCTTT
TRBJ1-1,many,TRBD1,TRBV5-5,CASSTRRQGVNTEAFF,TGTGCCAGCAGCACGCGACGACAGGGGGTGAACACTGAAGCTTTCTTT
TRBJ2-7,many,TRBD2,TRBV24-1,CATSATGLAHEQYF,TGTGCCACCAGTGCCACGGGACTAGCTCACGAGCAGTACTTC
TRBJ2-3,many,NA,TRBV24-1,CATTRDGDTQYF,TGTGCCACCACCCGAGATGGAGATACGCAGTATTTT
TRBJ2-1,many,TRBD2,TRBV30,CAWSGTSGRGGEQFF,TGTGCCTGGAGTGGGACTAGCGGGAGAGGGGGTGAGCAGTTCTTC
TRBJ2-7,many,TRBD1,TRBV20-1,CSARVGTGFIDEQYF,TGCAGTGCTAGAGTGGGGACAGGGTTTATAGACGAGCAGTACTTC
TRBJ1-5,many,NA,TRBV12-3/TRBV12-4,CASVQGWNQPQHF,TGTGCCAGCGTCCAGGGGTGGAATCAGCCCCAGCATTTT
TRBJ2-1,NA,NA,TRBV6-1,CASSEAGGQFF,TGTGCCAGCAGTGAAGCGGGAGGGCAGTTCTTC
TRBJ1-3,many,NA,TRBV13,CASSPRQISGNTIYF,TGTGCCAGCAGCCCGAGACAGATCTCTGGAAACACCATATATTTT
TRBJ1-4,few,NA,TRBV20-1,CSATRTVKEKLFF,TGCAGTGCGACGAGGACAGTGAAGGAAAAACTGTTTTTT
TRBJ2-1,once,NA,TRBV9,CASSVAAHEQFF,TGTGCCAGCAGCGTAGCAGCGCACGAGCAGTTCTTC
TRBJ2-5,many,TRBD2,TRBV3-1,CASSEGLGRGETQYF,TGTGCCAGCAGCGAGGGACTAGGTCGGGGAGAGACCCAGTACTTC
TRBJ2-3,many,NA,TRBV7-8,CASSLAGVPDTQYF,TGTGCCAGCAGCTTAGCAGGTGTCCCAGATACGCAGTATTTT
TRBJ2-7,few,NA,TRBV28,CASSFPFSYEQYF,TGTGCCAGCAGTTTCCCCTTCTCCTACGAGCAGTACTTC
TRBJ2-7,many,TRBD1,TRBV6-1,CASSRDRGHEQYF,TGTGCCAGCAGTCGGGACAGGGGCCACGAGCAGTACTTC
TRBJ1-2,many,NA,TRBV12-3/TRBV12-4,CASSLLQGGGHGYTF,TGTGCCAGCAGTTTACTCCAGGGAGGGGGTCACGGCTACACCTTC
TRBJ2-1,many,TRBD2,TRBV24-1,CATSDTSGRAYNEQFF,TGTGCCACCAGTGATACTAGCGGGAGGGCCTACAATGAGCAGTTCTTC
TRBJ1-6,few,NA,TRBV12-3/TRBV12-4,CASSLSSYNSPLHF,TGTGCCAGCAGTTTAAGCTCCTATAATTCACCCCTCCACTTT
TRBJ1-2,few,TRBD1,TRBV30,CAWTSTGAGWGLDYGYTF,TGTGCCTGGACATCAACAGGGGCCGGATGGGGGTTGGACTATGGCTACACCTTC
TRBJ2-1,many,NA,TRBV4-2,CASSQRFKGYEQFF,TGTGCCAGCAGCCAACGATTTAAGGGTTATGAGCAGTTCTTC
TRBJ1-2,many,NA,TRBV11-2,CASSLEPGGGYTF,TGTGCCAGCAGCTTAGAGCCAGGAGGGGGCTACACCTTC